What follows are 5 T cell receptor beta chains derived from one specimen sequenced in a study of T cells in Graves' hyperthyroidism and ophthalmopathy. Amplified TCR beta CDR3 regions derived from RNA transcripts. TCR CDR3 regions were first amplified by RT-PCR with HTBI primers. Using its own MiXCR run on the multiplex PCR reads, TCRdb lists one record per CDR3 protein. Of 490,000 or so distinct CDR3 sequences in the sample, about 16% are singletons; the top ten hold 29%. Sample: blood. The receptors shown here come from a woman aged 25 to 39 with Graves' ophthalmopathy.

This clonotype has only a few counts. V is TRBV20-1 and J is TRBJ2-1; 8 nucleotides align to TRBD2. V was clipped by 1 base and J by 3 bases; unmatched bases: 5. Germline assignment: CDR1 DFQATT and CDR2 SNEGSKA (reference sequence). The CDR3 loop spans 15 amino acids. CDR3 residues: CSARVASGYYNEQFF. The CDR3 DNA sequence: TGCAGTGCTAGAGTGGCTAGCGGGTACTACAATGAGCAGTTCTTC.

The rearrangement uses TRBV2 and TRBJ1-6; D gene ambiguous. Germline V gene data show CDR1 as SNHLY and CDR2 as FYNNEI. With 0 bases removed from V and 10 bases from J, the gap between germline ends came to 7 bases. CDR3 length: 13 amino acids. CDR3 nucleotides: TGTGCCAGCAGTGAAGCGCAGAAGTCACCCCTCCACTTT. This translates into CASSEAQKSPLHF.

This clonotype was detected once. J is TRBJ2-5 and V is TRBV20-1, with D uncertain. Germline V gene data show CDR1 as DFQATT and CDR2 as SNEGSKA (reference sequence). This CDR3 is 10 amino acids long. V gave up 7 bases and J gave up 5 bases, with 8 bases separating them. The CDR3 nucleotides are TGCAGTGTCCAAGGGGAGACCCAGTACTTC. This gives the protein CSVQGETQYF.

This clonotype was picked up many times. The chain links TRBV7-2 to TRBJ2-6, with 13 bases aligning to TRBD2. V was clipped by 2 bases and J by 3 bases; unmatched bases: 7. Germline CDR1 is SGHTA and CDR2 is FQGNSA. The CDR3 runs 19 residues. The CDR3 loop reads CASSLFRLAGGIGANVLTF. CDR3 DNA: TGTGCCAGCAGCTTATTTCGACTAGCGGGAGGTATTGGGGCCAACGTCCTGACTTTC.

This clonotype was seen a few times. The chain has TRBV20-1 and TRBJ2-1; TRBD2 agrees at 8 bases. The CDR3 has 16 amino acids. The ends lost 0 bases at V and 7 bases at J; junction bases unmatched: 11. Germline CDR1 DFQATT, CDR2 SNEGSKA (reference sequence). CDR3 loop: CSARDPQRESANEQFF. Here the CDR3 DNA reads TGCAGTGCTAGAGATCCCCAGCGGGAGTCCGCGAATGAGCAGTTCTTC.